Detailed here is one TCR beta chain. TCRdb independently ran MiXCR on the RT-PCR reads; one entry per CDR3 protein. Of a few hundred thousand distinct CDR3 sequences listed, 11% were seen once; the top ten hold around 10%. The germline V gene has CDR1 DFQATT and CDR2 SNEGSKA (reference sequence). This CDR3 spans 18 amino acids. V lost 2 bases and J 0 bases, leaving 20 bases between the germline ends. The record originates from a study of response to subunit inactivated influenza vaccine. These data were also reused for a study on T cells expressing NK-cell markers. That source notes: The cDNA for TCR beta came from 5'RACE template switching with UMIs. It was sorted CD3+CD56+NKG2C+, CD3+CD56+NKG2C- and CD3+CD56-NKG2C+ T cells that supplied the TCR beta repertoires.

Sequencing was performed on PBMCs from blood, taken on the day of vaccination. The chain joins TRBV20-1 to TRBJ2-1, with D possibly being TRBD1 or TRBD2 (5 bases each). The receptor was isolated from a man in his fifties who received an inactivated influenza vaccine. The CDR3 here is CSARRGVLKESSYNEQFF. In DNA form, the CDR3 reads TGCAGTGCTAGAAGAGGGGTGTTAAAGGAGAGCTCCTACAATGAGCAGTTCTTC.